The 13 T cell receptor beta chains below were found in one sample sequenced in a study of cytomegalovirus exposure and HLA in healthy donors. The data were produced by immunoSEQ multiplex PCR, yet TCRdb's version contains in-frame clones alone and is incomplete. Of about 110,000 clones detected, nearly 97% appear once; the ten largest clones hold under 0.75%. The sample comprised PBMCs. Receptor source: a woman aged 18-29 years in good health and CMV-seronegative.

This CDR3 is CASSETVGAEQYF. The CDR3 DNA reads as TGTGCCAGTAGTGAGACGGTGGGGGCCGAGCAGTACTTC. The rearrangement links TRBV19 to TRBJ2-7; D possibly corresponds to TRBD1 (6 bases). Deletions cut 5 bases from V and 6 bases from J, with 14 bases between. The CDR3 loop spans 13 amino acids. CDR1 is LNHDA, CDR2 SQIVND, per germline (reference sequence).

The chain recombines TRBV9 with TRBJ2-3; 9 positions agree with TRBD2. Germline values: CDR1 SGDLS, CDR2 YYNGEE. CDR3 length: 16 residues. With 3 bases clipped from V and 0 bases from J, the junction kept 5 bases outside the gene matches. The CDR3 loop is CASSDRLAESTDTQYF. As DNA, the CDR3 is TGTGCCAGCAGCGACCGACTAGCGGAGAGCACAGATACGCAGTATTTT.

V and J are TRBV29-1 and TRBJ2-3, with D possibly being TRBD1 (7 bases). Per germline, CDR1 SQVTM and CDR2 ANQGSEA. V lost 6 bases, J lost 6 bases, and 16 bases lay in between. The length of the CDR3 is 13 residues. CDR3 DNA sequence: TGCAGCGTCCCCAGGGGGGCTAGGGATACGCAGTATTTT. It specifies CSVPRGARDTQYF.

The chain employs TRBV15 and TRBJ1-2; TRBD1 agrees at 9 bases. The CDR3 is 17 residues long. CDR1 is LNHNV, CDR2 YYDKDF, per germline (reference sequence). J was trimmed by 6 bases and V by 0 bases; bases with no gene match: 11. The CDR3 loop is CATSREGPTGTGHGYTF. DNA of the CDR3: TGTGCCACCAGCAGAGAGGGACCCACCGGGACAGGGCATGGCTACACCTTC.

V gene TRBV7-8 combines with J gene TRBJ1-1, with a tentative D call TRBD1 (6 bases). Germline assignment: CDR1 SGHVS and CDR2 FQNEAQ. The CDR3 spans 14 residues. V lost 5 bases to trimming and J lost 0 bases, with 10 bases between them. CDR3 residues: CASSPDRLNTEAFF. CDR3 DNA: TGTGCCAGCAGCCCGGACAGACTGAACACTGAAGCTTTCTTT. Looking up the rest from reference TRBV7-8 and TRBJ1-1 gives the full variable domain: GAGVSQSPRYKVAKRGQDVALRCDPISGHVSLFWYQQALGQGPEFLTYFQNEAQLDKSGLPSDRFFAERPEGSVSTLKIQRTQQEDSAVYLCASSPDRLNTEAFFGQGTRLTVV.

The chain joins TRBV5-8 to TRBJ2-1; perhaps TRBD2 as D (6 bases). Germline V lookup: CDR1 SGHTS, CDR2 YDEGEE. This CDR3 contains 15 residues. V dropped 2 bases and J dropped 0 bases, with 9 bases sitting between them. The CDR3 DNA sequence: TGTGCCAGCAGCTTTGGGGGGACCTCCTACAATGAGCAGTTCTTC. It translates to CASSFGGTSYNEQFF. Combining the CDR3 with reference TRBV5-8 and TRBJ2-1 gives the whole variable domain EAGVTQSPTHLIKTRGQQATLRCSPISGHTSVYWYQQALGLGLQFLLWYDEGEERNRGNFPPRFSGRQFPNYSSELNVNALELEDSALYLCASSFGGTSYNEQFFGPGTRLTVL.

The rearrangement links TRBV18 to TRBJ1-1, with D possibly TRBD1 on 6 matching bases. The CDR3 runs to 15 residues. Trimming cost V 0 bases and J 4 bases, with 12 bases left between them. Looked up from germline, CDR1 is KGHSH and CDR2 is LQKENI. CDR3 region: CASSPPSRGSTEAFF. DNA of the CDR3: TGTGCCAGCTCACCACCTTCCAGGGGATCCACTGAAGCTTTCTTT.

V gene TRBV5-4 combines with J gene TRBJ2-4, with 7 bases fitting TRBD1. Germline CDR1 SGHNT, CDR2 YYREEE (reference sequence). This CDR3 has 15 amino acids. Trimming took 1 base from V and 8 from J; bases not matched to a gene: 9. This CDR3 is CASSLSTGEWDIQYF. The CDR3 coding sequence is TGTGCCAGCAGCTTGTCCACAGGGGAGTGGGACATTCAGTACTTC.

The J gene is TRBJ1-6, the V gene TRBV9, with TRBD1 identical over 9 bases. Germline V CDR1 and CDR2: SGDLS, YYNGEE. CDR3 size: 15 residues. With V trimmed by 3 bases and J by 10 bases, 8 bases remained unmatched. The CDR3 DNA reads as TGTGCCAGCAGCGCCCCCGGACAGGGGTCGTCACCCCTCCACTTT. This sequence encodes CASSAPGQGSSPLHF.

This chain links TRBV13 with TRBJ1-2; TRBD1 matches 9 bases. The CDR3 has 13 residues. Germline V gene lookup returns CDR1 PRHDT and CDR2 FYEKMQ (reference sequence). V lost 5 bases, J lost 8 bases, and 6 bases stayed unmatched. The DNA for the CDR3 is TGTGCCAGCAGCCACGACAGGGGGTACGGCTACACCTTC. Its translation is CASSHDRGYGYTF.

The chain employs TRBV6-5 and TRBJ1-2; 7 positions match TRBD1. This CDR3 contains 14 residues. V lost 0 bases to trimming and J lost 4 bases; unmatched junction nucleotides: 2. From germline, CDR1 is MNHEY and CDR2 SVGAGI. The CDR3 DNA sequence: TGTGCCAGCAGTTACTCTGACAGGGCCTATGGCTACACCTTC. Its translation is CASSYSDRAYGYTF.

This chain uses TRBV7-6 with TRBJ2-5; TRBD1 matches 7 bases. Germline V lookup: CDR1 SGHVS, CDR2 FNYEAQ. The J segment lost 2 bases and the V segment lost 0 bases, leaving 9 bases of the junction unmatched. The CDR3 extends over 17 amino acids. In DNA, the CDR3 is TGTGCCAGCAGCTTAGCGCACAGGGACAGTACTCAAGAGACCCAGTACTTC. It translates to CASSLAHRDSTQETQYF.

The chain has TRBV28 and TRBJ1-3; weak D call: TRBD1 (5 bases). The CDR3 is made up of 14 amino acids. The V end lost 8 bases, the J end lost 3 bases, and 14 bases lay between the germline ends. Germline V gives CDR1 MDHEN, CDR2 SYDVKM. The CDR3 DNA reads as TGTGCCAGCTTCCCCCAGGGACTTGGAAACACCATATATTTT. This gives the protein CASFPQGLGNTIYF.